The 15 T cell receptor beta chains presented below share a single source sample, sequenced in a study of blood T cell repertoires in COVID-19. The table came from immunoSEQ multiplex PCR; TCRdb's copy has only in-frame clones and leaves some out. The sample lists more than 250,000 clones; around 89% were seen once. The material sequenced was peripheral blood. Receptor source: a woman aged 25 to 39 with COVID-19, enrolled during active disease.

The chain joins TRBV4-2 to TRBJ2-2, with D uncertain. V lost 7 bases and J lost 7, with 7 bases in between. From germline, CDR1 is LGHNA and CDR2 YNFKEQ. There are 11 residues in the CDR3. CDR3 sequence (DNA): TGTGCCAGCACCTCACTCGGGGAGCTGTTTTTT. Its translation: CASTSLGELFF.

The count of this clone is one. This chain links TRBV5-1 with TRBJ2-4, with a possible D match to TRBD1 (7 bases). CDR3 length: 15 residues. Deletions cut 4 bases from V and 8 bases from J, with 19 bases between. CDR1 is SGHRS, CDR2 YFSETQ, per germline. The CDR3 DNA follows: TGCGCCAGCAGCCCCCGCAGGGGGGCCGGGGACATTCAGTACTTC. Translating it yields CASSPRRGAGDIQYF.

The V and J genes are TRBV19 and TRBJ1-3; D is unclear. V lost 2 bases, J lost 2 bases, and 13 bases lay in between. Germline V gene lookup returns CDR1 LNHDA and CDR2 SQIVND (reference sequence). This CDR3 comprises 16 residues. This CDR3 is CASSISPPGAGNTIYF. The CDR3 bases are TGTGCCAGTAGTATATCCCCCCCCGGGGCTGGAAACACCATATATTTT.

This chain connects TRBV7-9 to TRBJ1-1; 7 positions match TRBD1. There are 14 residues in the CDR3. Germline V gives CDR1 SEHNR, CDR2 FQNEAQ (reference sequence). The trim removed 3 bases at V and 5 bases at J, leaving 6 bases unmatched. The CDR3 sequence is CASSFSGGGTEAFF. The CDR3 DNA is TGTGCCAGCAGCTTTTCAGGGGGTGGGACTGAAGCTTTCTTT.

The gene calls are TRBV19 and TRBJ2-7; perhaps TRBD2 as D (6 bases). Trimming shortened V by 3 bases and J by 1 base, and 7 bases separated the two germline ends. The CDR3 contains 13 residues. Germline V gene lookup returns CDR1 LNHDA and CDR2 SQIVND (reference sequence). The DNA of the CDR3 is TGTGCCAGTAGTATCCGGGAGTCCTACGAGCAGTACTTC. It is translated as CASSIRESYEQYF.

Comments on this clone: Germline and junction disagree at one end, which may indicate a read error. This sequence joins TRBV29-1 and TRBJ1-6, with D perhaps matching TRBD1 (5 bases). CDR3 length: 10 residues. The germline CDR1 and CDR2 sequences are SQVTM and ANQGSEA. Written as DNA, the CDR3 is TGCAGCGTTGAAGGAGACCTCCAGGGCTTT. Translating it yields CSVEGDLQGF.

This clone has only one observation. CDR3 protein: CAWTAGLGGYTF. The CDR3 DNA follows: TGTGCCTGGACGGCGGGGTTAGGGGGCTACACCTTC. The chain carries TRBV30 and TRBJ1-2, with D unclear. Germline CDR1 reads GTSNPN; CDR2 reads SVGIG (reference sequence). V lost 4 bases and J 8 bases, leaving 14 bases between the germline ends. This CDR3 region has 12 residues.

The V call is TRBV5-1, the J call TRBJ2-5; 7 bases are shared with TRBD2. Germline-derived CDR1 and CDR2 are SGHRS and YFSETQ. V was pared by 4 bases and J by 5 bases, with 11 bases of the junction left unmatched. The CDR3 totals 15 residues. In DNA form, the CDR3 reads TGCGCCAGCAGCCTCGGGACTACCTTGGGGGAGACCCAGTACTTC. As protein: CASSLGTTLGETQYF.

The rearrangement joins TRBV28 to TRBJ2-1, with 9 bases that match TRBD2. The CDR3 is made up of 16 amino acids. Germline assignment: CDR1 MDHEN and CDR2 SYDVKM. V lost 6 bases to trimming and J lost 9 bases; unmatched junction nucleotides: 15. The CDR3 DNA sequence: TGTGCCAGCAGCCCCACCTCTGGGCTAGCGGGGCGTGAGCAGTTCTTC. Protein sequence: CASSPTSGLAGREQFF.

The rearrangement links TRBV5-1 to TRBJ2-3; TRBD2 aligns across 7 bases. The V and J ends lost 0 bases and 7 bases, in that order; junction bases with no gene match: 14. This CDR3 has 17 residues. From germline, CDR1 is SGHRS and CDR2 YFSETQ. The CDR3 nucleotides read TGCGCCAGCAGCTTGGGAGGACTAGAGGGAGACAGATATACGCAGTATTTT. This gives the protein CASSLGGLEGDRYTQYF. Together with reference TRBV5-1 and TRBJ2-3, the CDR3 gives the full variable domain: KAGVTQTPRYLIKTRGQQVTLSCSPISGHRSVSWYQQTPGQGLQFLFEYFSETQRNKGNFPGRFSGRQFSNSRSEMNVSTLELGDSALYLCASSLGGLEGDRYTQYFGPGTRLTVL.

The rearrangement uses TRBV3-1 (or the pseudogene TRBV3-2) and TRBJ1-1, with 7 bases lining up with TRBD1. The junction had 6 bases not matched to a gene; V was cut back by 2 bases and J by 3 bases. This CDR3 has 15 residues. Germline-derived CDR1 and CDR2 are LGHDT and YNNKEL (reference sequence). The CDR3 bases are TGTGCCAGCAGCCAACTATACAGGGGAGACACTGAAGCTTTCTTT. Protein: CASSQLYRGDTEAFF.

This clone was seen once. The rearrangement uses TRBV6-5 and TRBJ1-6; 8 bases align to TRBD1. CDR1 and CDR2 (germline): MNHEY, SVGAGI. The length of the CDR3 is 14 residues. V shed 8 bases and J 9 bases; nucleotides not matched to a gene: 9. The CDR3 nucleotides are TGTGCCAGCCGCTCCCCGGACAGGGTTTCACCCCTCCACTTT. Its translation: CASRSPDRVSPLHF.

The rearrangement joins TRBV19 to TRBJ2-3, with 8 bases aligning to TRBD2. Germline lookup yields CDR1 LNHDA and CDR2 SQIVND (reference sequence). Trimming at V came to 0 bases and at J to 0 bases, leaving 5 bases not matched to a gene. The CDR3 extends over 17 amino acids. CDR3 loop: CASSIEGKRGSTDTQYF. Written as DNA, the CDR3 is TGTGCCAGTAGTATAGAAGGGAAGCGGGGGAGCACAGATACGCAGTATTTT.

This rearrangement joins TRBV30 to TRBJ2-1, with a tentative D call TRBD2 (5 bases). This CDR3 has 12 amino acids. V was shortened by 0 bases and J by 8 bases, with 8 bases between the two germline ends. Germline V gene data show CDR1 as GTSNPN and CDR2 as SVGIG (reference sequence). In DNA, the CDR3 is TGTGCCTGGAGTGTACTCGGGGATGAGCAGTTCTTC. It codes for CAWSVLGDEQFF.

This clone was counted a few times. The gene calls are TRBV11-2 and TRBJ1-2, with 8 bases matching TRBD1. J was trimmed by 4 bases and V by 1 base; bases with no gene match: 8. CDR3 length: 16 residues. From germline, CDR1 is SGHAT and CDR2 FQNNGV. The CDR3 loop reads CASSLVGGQGGYGYTF. The CDR3 DNA reads TGTGCCAGCAGCTTAGTGGGCGGACAGGGCGGCTATGGCTACACCTTC.